This T cell receptor (beta chain) is from a study of shared clonotypes between healthy human individuals. Study details: Per donor, CD8 memory used one plate, CD8 naive used two, CD4 memory used three and CD4 naive used three.

Running of the assay took place at deep level. The protocol was immunoSEQ multiplex PCR, while the TCRdb copy is restricted to in-frame clones and leaves out a portion. This sample has about 1.9 million clones, with over 85% found just once. Concerning this clone: What it recognizes is unknown.

Findings and limits, study-wide: Rarefaction gave evidence that sorted-subset sequencing remained incomplete despite large depth.

Naive CD8 cells lacked CD45RO and underwent positive selection for CCR7, leaving out terminally differentiated effector memory CD45RA+ cells. Germline V gene sequence: CDR1 SNHLY, CDR2 FYNNEI. V was clipped by 8 bases and J by 0 bases, with 17 bases between them. This CDR3 has 15 residues. This receptor was obtained from a man aged 18 to 30 in good health. Some clones in this sample may be carry-over from other donors' samples. The specimen sequenced was naive CD8+ T cells from PBMCs. V usage is TRBV2 and J usage is TRBJ2-7; no clear D. The CDR3 spells CASQVMGGSSYEQYF. CDR3 nucleotides: TGTGCCAGCCAGGTCATGGGCGGAAGCTCCTACGAGCAGTACTTC.